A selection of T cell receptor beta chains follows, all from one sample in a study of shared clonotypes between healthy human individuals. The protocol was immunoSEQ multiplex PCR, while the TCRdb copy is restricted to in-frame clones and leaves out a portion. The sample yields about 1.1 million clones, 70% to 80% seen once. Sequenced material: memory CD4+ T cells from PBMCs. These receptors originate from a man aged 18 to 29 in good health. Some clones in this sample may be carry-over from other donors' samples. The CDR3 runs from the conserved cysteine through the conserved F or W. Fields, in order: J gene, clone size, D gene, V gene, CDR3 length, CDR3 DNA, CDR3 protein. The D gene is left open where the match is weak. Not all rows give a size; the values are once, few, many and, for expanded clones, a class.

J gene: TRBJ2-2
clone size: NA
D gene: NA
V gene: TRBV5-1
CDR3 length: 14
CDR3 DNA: TGCGCCAGCACCCGCCGGGGGAACACCGGGGAGCTGTTTTTT
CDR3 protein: CASTRRGNTGELFF

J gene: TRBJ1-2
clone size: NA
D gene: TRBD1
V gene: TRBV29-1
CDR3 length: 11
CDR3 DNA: TGCAGCGCAAAACAGGGGGATGGCTACACCTTC
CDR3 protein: CSAKQGDGYTF

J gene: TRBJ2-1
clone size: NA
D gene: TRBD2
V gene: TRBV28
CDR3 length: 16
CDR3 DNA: TGTGCCAGCAGTGGAGGGACTAGCGGGGGGTACAATGAGCAGTTCTTC
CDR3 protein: CASSGGTSGGYNEQFF

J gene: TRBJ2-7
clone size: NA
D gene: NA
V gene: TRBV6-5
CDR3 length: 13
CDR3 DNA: TGTGCCAGCAGTTCATCCCGGAGAGAAGAGCAGTACTTC
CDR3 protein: CASSSSRREEQYF

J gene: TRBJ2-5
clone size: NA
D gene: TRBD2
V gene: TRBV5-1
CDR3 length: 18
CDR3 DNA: TGCGCCAGCAGCACAGGACTAGCGGGAGGGCGCTATGTAGAGACCCAGTACTTC
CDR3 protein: CASSTGLAGGRYVETQYF

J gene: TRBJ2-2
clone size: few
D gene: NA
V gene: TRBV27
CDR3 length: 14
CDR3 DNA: TGTGCCAGCAGTCCGGAGGGCCTCGCCGGGGAGCTGTTTTTT
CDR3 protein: CASSPEGLAGELFF

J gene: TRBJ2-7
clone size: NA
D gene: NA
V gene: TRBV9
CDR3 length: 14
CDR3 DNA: TGTGCCAGCAGCGCTCTCCTGGGATCCTACGAGCAGTACTTC
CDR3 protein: CASSALLGSYEQYF

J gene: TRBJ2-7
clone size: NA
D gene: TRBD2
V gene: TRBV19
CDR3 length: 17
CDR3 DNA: TGTGCCAGTAGTCAACCTAGGAGCGGGAGGGTTTCCTACGAGCAGTACTTC
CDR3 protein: CASSQPRSGRVSYEQYF

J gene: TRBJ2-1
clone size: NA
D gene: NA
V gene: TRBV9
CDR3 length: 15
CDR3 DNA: TGTGCCAGCAGCGTATCGGGAACGGGCTACAATGAGCAGTTCTTC
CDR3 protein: CASSVSGTGYNEQFF

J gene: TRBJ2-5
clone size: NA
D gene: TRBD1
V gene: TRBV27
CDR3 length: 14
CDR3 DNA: TGTGCCAGCAGACCCGACAGGGGGCCGGAGACCCAGTACTTC
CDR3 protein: CASRPDRGPETQYF

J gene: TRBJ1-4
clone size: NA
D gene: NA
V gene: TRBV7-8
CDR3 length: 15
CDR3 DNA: TGTGCCAGCAGCTTATCGGCCAGGGCTAATGAAAAACTGTTTTTT
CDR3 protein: CASSLSARANEKLFF

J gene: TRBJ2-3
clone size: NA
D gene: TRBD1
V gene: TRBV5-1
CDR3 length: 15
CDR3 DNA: TGCGCCAGCATCTCGACAGGGGAAAACACAGATACGCAGTATTTT
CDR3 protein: CASISTGENTDTQYF

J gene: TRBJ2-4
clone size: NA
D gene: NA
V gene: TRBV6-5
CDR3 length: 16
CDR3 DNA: TGTGCCAGCAGTTACTCTGTGGGGGCGGCCAAAAACATTCAGTACTTC
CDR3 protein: CASSYSVGAAKNIQYF

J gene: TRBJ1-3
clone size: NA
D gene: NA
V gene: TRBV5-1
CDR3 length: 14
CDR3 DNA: TGCGCCAGCAGCTTCGGGACTCCTGGAAACACCATATATTTT
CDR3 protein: CASSFGTPGNTIYF

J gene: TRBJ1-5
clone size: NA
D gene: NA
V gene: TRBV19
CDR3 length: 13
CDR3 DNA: TGTGCCAGTAGTCCGGACCGTGATCAGCCCCAGCATTTT
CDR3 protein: CASSPDRDQPQHF

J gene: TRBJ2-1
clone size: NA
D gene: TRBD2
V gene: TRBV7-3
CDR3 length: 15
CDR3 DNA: TGTGCCAGCAGCTTGACTAGCGGGAGTGTCAATGAGCAGTTCTTC
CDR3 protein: CASSLTSGSVNEQFF

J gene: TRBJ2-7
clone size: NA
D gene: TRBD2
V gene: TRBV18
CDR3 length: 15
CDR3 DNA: TGTGCCAGCTCACCACCGGCCGGGAGGGGCTACGAGCAGTACTTC
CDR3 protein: CASSPPAGRGYEQYF

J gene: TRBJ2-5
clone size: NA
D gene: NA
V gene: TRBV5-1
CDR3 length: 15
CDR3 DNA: TGCGCCAGCAGCTTGGCTGCCGAGTCGACGGAGACCCAGTACTTC
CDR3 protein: CASSLAAESTETQYF

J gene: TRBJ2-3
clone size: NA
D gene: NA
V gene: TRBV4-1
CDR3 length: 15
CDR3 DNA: TGCGCCAGCAGCCAAGATGGTCGGTATCCAGATACGCAGTATTTT
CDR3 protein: CASSQDGRYPDTQYF

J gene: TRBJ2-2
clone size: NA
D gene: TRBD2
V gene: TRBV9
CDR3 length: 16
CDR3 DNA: TGTGCCAGCAGCGGTCTAGCGGGAGGGTTCACCGGGGAGCTGTTTTTT
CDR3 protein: CASSGLAGGFTGELFF

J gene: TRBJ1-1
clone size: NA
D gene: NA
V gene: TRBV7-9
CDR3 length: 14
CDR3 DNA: TGTGCCAGCACCCCGGTGGGCAGTGGGACTGAAGCTTTCTTT
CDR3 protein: CASTPVGSGTEAFF

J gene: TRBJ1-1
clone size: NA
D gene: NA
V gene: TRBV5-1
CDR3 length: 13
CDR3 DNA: TGCGCCAGCAGCTTCGGAAGGGGGTCTGAAGCTTTCTTT
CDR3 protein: CASSFGRGSEAFF

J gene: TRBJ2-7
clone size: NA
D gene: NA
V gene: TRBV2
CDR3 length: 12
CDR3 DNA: TGTGCCAGCAGGGCGGACGTAACGGAGCAGTACTTC
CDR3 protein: CASRADVTEQYF

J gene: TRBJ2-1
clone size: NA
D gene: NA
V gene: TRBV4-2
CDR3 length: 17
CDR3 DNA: TGTGCCAGCAGCCAAGATTGGAGGTCCCCAGGGGACAATGAGCAGTTCTTC
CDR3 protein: CASSQDWRSPGDNEQFF

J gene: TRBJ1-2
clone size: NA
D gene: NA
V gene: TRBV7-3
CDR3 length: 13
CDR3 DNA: TGTGCCAGCAGCTTGAACGGGGGAGATGGCTACACCTTC
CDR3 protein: CASSLNGGDGYTF

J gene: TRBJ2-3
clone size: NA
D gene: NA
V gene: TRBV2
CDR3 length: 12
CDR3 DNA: TGTGCCAGCAGTGACGGACGAGATACGCAGTATTTT
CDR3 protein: CASSDGRDTQYF

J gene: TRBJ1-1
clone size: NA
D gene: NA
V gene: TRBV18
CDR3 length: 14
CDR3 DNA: TGTGCCAGCTCACCACTGGGGGGCTACACTGAAGCTTTCTTT
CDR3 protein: CASSPLGGYTEAFF

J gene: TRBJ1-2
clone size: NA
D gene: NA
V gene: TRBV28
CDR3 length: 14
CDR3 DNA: TGTGCCAGCAGTTTTCCGGCCGGCTACTATGGCTACACCTTC
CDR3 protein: CASSFPAGYYGYTF